This T cell receptor beta chain stems from a study of T-cell reconstitution after alpha-beta-depleted transplantation in children. Trimming left V 1 base short and J 0 bases short, with 8 bases between. CDR1 SGHRS and CDR2 YFSETQ come from the germline V gene. The CDR3 consists of 15 residues. This clonotype has a handful of counts. A TCRbeta library incorporating unique molecular identifiers was prepared. In TCRdb, the PCR reads were re-called with MiXCR into one record per CDR3 protein. The sample holds about 400,000 distinct CDR3 sequences, about an eighth seen once. The sample here was PBMCs, taken from the stem cell graft. This chain uses TRBV5-1 with TRBJ1-3; D not certain. The sequence came from a human donor who donated a stem cell graft to a child with Fanconi anemia. The CDR3 DNA reads as TGCGCCAGCAGCTTGAGACCTGACTCTGGAAACACCATATATTTT. Its protein is CASSLRPDSGNTIYF.